This T cell receptor beta chain stems from a study of T cell responses to AZD1222 COVID-19 vaccine. Turning to the study itself: Pooling was applied to second doses at about 4 or about 12 weeks.

A note on this clone: The target antigen is unknown.

Germline lookup yields CDR1 MNHNY and CDR2 SVGAGI (reference sequence). This CDR3 is built from 13 residues. The V end was cut by 4 bases, the J end by 10 bases, with 16 bases between. Study-wide results and limits: Baseline seropositivity characterized only a handful of AZD1222 recipients. Vaccination with two AZD1222 doses was followed by a rise in Spike-specific TCR breadth and depth. Vaccine-related CD4 TCRs covered spike, predominating at 160-218 and 743-854.

Clones were sequenced by immunoSEQ multiplex PCR, and TCRdb holds only the in-frame ones, with some missing. This table has 99,000 or so clones, about 90% appearing once. This TCR was sampled from an adult in good health. The starting material was peripheral blood, obtained on day 0 of AZD1222 vaccination. The chain carries TRBV6-6 and TRBJ1-1; tentative D call: TRBD1 (6 bases). The CDR3 here is CASSSDSPEGAFF. The CDR3 nucleotides read TGTGCCAGCAGTTCGGACAGCCCAGAGGGAGCTTTCTTT.